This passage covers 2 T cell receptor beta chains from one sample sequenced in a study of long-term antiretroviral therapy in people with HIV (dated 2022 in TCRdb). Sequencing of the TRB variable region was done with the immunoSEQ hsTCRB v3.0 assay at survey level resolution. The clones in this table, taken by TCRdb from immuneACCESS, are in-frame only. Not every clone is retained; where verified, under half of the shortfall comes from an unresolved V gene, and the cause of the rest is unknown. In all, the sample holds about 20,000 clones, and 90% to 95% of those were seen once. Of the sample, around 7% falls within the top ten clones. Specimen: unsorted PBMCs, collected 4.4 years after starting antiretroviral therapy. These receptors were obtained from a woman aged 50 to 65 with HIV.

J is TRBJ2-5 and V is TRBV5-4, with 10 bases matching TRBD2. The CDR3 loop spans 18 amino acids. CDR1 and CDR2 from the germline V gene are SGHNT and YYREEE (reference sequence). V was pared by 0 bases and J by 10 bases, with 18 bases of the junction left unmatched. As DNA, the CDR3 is TGTGCCAGCAGCTTGGCCGGGCTAGCGGGGGCCCCTTTGGGTAACCAGTACTTC. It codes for CASSLAGLAGAPLGNQYF.

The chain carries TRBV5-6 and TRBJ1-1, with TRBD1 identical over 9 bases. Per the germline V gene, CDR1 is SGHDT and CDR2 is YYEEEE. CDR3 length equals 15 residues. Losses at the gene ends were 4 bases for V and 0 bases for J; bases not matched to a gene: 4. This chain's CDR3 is CASSAGTGMNTEAFF. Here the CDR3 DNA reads TGTGCCAGCAGCGCGGGGACAGGGATGAACACTGAAGCTTTCTTT.